These 12 T cell receptor beta chains were all obtained from the same sample, sequenced in a study of cytomegalovirus exposure and HLA in healthy donors. The study ran its PCR with 60 Vbeta and 13 Jbeta primers. The table came from immunoSEQ multiplex PCR; TCRdb's copy has only in-frame clones and leaves some out. This table holds 200,000 or so clones, about 83% found once. Sequencing used PBMCs. The receptors shown here come from a man aged 35-49 years in good health and CMV-seronegative.

The chain is built from TRBV27 and TRBJ2-1, with 10 bases matching TRBD2. CDR3 length equals 16 residues. Losses at the gene ends were 1 base for V and 3 bases for J; bases not matched to a gene: 3. Looked up from germline, CDR1 is MNHEY and CDR2 is SMNVEV (reference sequence). The CDR3 nucleotides read TGTGCCAGCAGTTTATGGGCTAGCGGGGGCTACAATGAGCAGTTCTTC. This gives the protein CASSLWASGGYNEQFF.

The chain carries TRBV30 and TRBJ2-1; weak D call: TRBD2 (6 bases). V dropped 8 bases and J dropped 0 bases, with 11 bases sitting between them. The CDR3 runs to 13 residues. Per germline, CDR1 GTSNPN and CDR2 SVGIG (reference sequence). CDR3 sequence reads: CAGRDSSYNEQFF. The CDR3 DNA is TGTGCCGGCCGGGACTCCTCCTACAATGAGCAGTTCTTC.

The rearrangement uses TRBV6-5 and TRBJ1-1; unclear D gene. Germline-derived CDR1 and CDR2 are MNHEY and SVGAGI. This CDR3 region has 14 residues. V shed 4 bases and J shed 0 bases, with 9 bases lying between them. CDR3 in DNA: TGTGCCAGCAGTTCCGGGGTCATGAACACTGAAGCTTTCTTT. The encoded protein is CASSSGVMNTEAFF.

The rearrangement links TRBV15 to TRBJ1-1, with D possibly TRBD1 on 5 matching bases. Trimming took off 0 bases at V and 4 bases at J, with 12 bases between the two ends. Germline V gives CDR1 LNHNV, CDR2 YYDKDF (reference sequence). This CDR3 is 15 amino acids long. CDR3 coding DNA: TGTGCCACCAGCAGAGAGATTATCCAGGGCACTGAAGCTTTCTTT. This translates into CATSREIIQGTEAFF.

The chain joins TRBV28 to TRBJ2-1; the match to TRBD2 covers 8 bases. The CDR3 spans 14 residues. Germline CDR1 reads MDHEN; CDR2 reads SYDVKM. Unmatched junction bases numbered 7, after V lost 7 bases and J lost 5 bases. CDR3 sequence: CASNRLAPNNEQFF. The DNA of the CDR3 is TGTGCCAGCAACCGACTAGCGCCTAACAATGAGCAGTTCTTC.

The chain employs TRBV19 and TRBJ1-2, with 7 nucleotides matching TRBD1. The CDR3 extends over 17 amino acids. The V and J ends lost 4 bases and 4 bases, in that order; junction bases with no gene match: 15. Germline-derived CDR1 and CDR2 are LNHDA and SQIVND (reference sequence). The CDR3 is CASSTMGPGQVAYGYTF. DNA for the CDR3: TGTGCCAGTAGTACCATGGGACCAGGACAGGTGGCCTATGGCTACACCTTC. Supplemented by reference TRBV19 and TRBJ1-2, the full variable domain reads DGGITQSPKYLFRKEGQNVTLSCEQNLNHDAMYWYRQDPGQGLRLIYYSQIVNDFQKGDIAEGYSVSREKKESFPLTVTSAQKNPTAFYLCASSTMGPGQVAYGYTFGSGTRLTVV.

The chain recombines TRBV7-9 with TRBJ2-2; tentative D call: TRBD2 (7 bases). Between the trimmed V and J ends, which lost 3 bases and 0 bases, there was a span of 17 bases. The CDR3 length is 18 residues. CDR1 is SEHNR and CDR2 is FQNEAQ in the germline V gene (reference sequence). Here the CDR3 reads CASSLSFRGAANTGELFF. Written as DNA, the CDR3 is TGTGCCAGCAGCTTGAGTTTTCGGGGGGCCGCGAACACCGGGGAGCTGTTTTTT.

This chain links TRBV10-1 with TRBJ1-3, with a weak D call TRBD1 (6 bases). The CDR3 totals 15 residues. V was cut by 5 bases and J by 0 bases, with 11 bases left in between. Germline values: CDR1 WNHNN, CDR2 SYGVQD (reference sequence). The CDR3, as DNA: TGCGCCAGCAGTTCGGGACACAGCTCTGGAAACACCATATATTTT. Its translation: CASSSGHSSGNTIYF.

V usage is TRBV5-4 and J usage is TRBJ2-1, with 9 nucleotides matching TRBD1. The V and J ends lost 4 bases and 5 bases, in that order; junction bases with no gene match: 10. The CDR3 runs 16 residues. Germline CDR1 SGHNT, CDR2 YYREEE (reference sequence). The CDR3 region is CASSHAGTGSDNEQFF. The CDR3 region has the DNA TGTGCCAGCAGCCATGCTGGGACAGGGTCGGACAATGAGCAGTTCTTC.

The chain has TRBV5-1 and TRBJ2-3, with a weak D call TRBD1 (6 bases). The ends were cut back, 4 bases at V and 4 bases at J, with 13 bases in the middle. Germline CDR1 SGHRS, CDR2 YFSETQ. The CDR3 covers 14 residues. As DNA, the CDR3 is TGCGCCAGCAGCACCAGGGGTGAGGCAGATACGCAGTATTTT. Protein sequence: CASSTRGEADTQYF.

This clone showed up just a few times. For the CDR3, the DNA is TGCGCCAGCAGCCAAGAAGGGGTAGCGGGGTGGGATGAGCAGTTCTTC. Its translation is CASSQEGVAGWDEQFF. The chain has TRBV4-3 and TRBJ2-1, with 8 positions matching TRBD2. CDR1 is LGHNA and CDR2 is YSLEER in the germline V gene. With V trimmed by 0 bases and J by 8 bases, 9 bases remained unmatched. This CDR3 is built from 16 residues.

The chain is built from TRBV6-5 and TRBJ1-1; 7 bases map to TRBD1. The J segment lost 1 base and the V segment lost 2 bases, leaving 4 bases of the junction unmatched. CDR1 is MNHEY and CDR2 is SVGAGI in the germline V gene. This CDR3 is built from 15 residues. The CDR3 spells CASSYHRQGNTEAFF. CDR3 sequence (DNA): TGTGCCAGCAGTTACCATAGACAGGGGAACACTGAAGCTTTCTTT.